The 8 T cell receptor beta chains in this list originate from one sample, sequenced in a study of tissue T cells after allogeneic stem cell transplantation. Some clones are missing from TCRdb's copy, which holds only in-frame ones; the method was immunoSEQ multiplex PCR. Of about 48,000 clones detected, 65% to 80% appear once; the ten largest clones hold around 0.67%. The sequenced sample consisted of sorted cells pooled from one or two spleens. The receptors shown here come from a pool of C57BL/6 mice in good health.

As regards this clone: Genes here carry mouse names. The observed sequence ends 1 residue before the CDR3 terminus, with the missing tail filled in from the germline J gene. This chain joins TRBV26 and TRBJ2-4; TRBD1 aligns across 8 bases. The V segment lost 6 bases and the J segment 5 bases; nucleotides outside the gene matches: 4. This CDR3 is 13 amino acids long. Germline V lookup: CDR1 KGHPV, CDR2 FQNQEV (reference sequence). The CDR3 loop reads CASSPGTGNTLYF. The CDR3 bases that were read are TGTGCCAGCAGCCCCGGGACAGGAAACACCTTGTAC. The whole variable domain, filled in from reference TRBV26 and TRBJ2-4, reads NSKVIQTPRYLVKGQGQKAKMRCIPEKGHPVVFWYQQNKNNEFKFLINFQNQEVLQQIDMTEKRFSAECPSNSPCSLEIQSSEAGDSALYLCASSPGTGNTLYFGAGTRLSVL.

Points on this clone: The gene symbols are mouse symbols. The read is 1 residue too short to cover the CDR3 end, so that end is filled in from the germline J gene. V is TRBV12-1 and J is TRBJ2-3, with a tentative D call TRBD2 (6 bases). Germline CDR1 is SGHSN and CDR2 is HYEKVE. This CDR3 has 14 residues. V gave up 0 bases and J gave up 0 bases, with 6 bases separating them. The covered CDR3 bases are TGTGCCAGCTCTCTCCTGGGGAGTGCAGAAACGCTGTAT. Translation gives CASSLLGSAETLY. The entire CDR3 is CASSLLGSAETLYF.

In regard to this clone: The listed genes are named as in mouse. Coverage ceases 1 residue before the CDR3 finishes, and the germline J gene fills in the end. The chain carries TRBV12-1 and TRBJ2-7, with 13 nucleotides matching TRBD2. The V and J ends lost 2 bases and 4 bases, in that order; junction bases with no gene match: 4. Germline-derived CDR1 and CDR2 are SGHSN and HYEKVE. The CDR3 consists of 15 residues. The CDR3 loop reads CASSPRDWGGYEQYF. The covered CDR3 bases are TGTGCCAGCTCTCCCCGGGACTGGGGGGGGTATGAACAGTAC.

This clone was picked up a small number of times. The gene symbols are mouse symbols. Sequencing ends 1 residue short of the CDR3 end; the germline J gene provides the rest. V usage is TRBV13-2 and J usage is TRBJ2-1; possible D gene TRBD1, 5 bases. The CDR3 loop spans 14 amino acids. Germline V gene data show CDR1 as NNHNN and CDR2 as SYGAGS (reference sequence). The germline V and J ends were trimmed by 2 bases and 1 base, with 7 bases remaining between them. The CDR3 reads CASGEAGNYAEQFF. CDR3 DNA, as far as it was read: TGTGCCAGCGGTGAGGCAGGGAACTATGCTGAGCAGTTC.

In the case of this clone: Mouse names are used for the genes. The read comes to an end 1 residue before the CDR3 does, leaving the germline J gene to fill in the end. This chain joins TRBV13-2 and TRBJ2-4, with D tentatively TRBD1 (5 bases). The V end lost 5 bases, the J end lost 0 bases, and 10 bases lay between the germline ends. CDR3 size: 14 residues. The germline gives CDR1 NNHNN, CDR2 SYGAGS (reference sequence). CDR3 DNA, as far as it was read: TGTGCCAGCGGGGTGACAGATAGTCAAAACACCTTGTAC. Residues: CASGVTDSQNTLY. Given in full, the CDR3 is CASGVTDSQNTLYF.

A word on this clone: Gene names follow the mouse nomenclature. This specimen includes other DNA sequences encoding the same CDR3. The CDR3 sequence: CASSRDNNERLFF. The DNA read from the CDR3 is TGTGCCAGCAGCCGGGACAACAACGAAAGATTATTT. The V gene is TRBV26, the J gene TRBJ1-4, with D perhaps TRBD1 (6 bases). Read data end 1 residue before the CDR3 end; the end is taken from the germline J gene. Germline V gene lookup returns CDR1 KGHPV and CDR2 FQNQEV (reference sequence). This CDR3 has 13 residues. The germline V and J ends were trimmed by 6 bases and 4 bases, with 9 bases remaining between them.

Comments on this clone: Gene names denote mouse genes. The CDR3 end lies 1 residue beyond the end of the read and is filled in from the germline J gene. This chain joins TRBV4 and TRBJ1-1; D uncertain. V lost 4 bases, J lost 0 bases, and 6 bases lay in between. The germline V gene encodes CDR1 LGHDT and CDR2 YNNKQL (reference sequence). This CDR3 contains 13 residues. CDR3 sequence: CASSFQANTEVFF. The sequenced part of the CDR3 DNA is TGTGCCAGCAGCTTCCAAGCAAACACAGAAGTCTTC. The entire variable domain, with the rest obtained from reference TRBV4 and TRBJ1-1, is as follows: ETAVFQTPNYHVTQVGNEVSFNCKQTLGHDTMYWYKQDSKKLLKIMFSYNNKQLIVNETVPRRFSPQSSDKAHLNLRIKSVEPEDSAVYLCASSFQANTEVFFGKGTRLTVV.

This clone was seen only a few times. Gene names and germline refer to mouse. Sequencing ends 1 residue short of the CDR3 end; the germline J gene provides the rest. V gene TRBV13-3 combines with J gene TRBJ2-7; D may be TRBD1 (6 bases). Deletions cut 0 bases from V and 6 bases from J, with 7 bases between. CDR1 and CDR2 from the germline V gene are NNHDY and SYVADS. The CDR3 is 12 amino acids. CDR3 sequence reads: CASSDDRVEQYF. The covered CDR3 bases are TGTGCCAGCAGTGATGACAGGGTTGAACAGTAC.